This entry describes one TCR beta chain. There is no known antigen for this receptor. Base qualities are not at hand, and no much larger clone is one base apart. Naive CD8 T cell libraries were made from about 20,000 to 1,000,000 sorted cells using 10%, 30% or 50% of purified RNA. On a BD FACSAria II, naive CD8 T cells were FACS-sorted as CD8+CD4-CCR7+CD45RA+ and collected into RLT Plus buffer. Under 11 TCR copies' worth of Jurkat RNA were spiked into about 20,000-1,000,000 naive CD8 T cell samples to test detection sensitivity. Enrichment of CD8 T cells was done with RosetteSep CD8+ T Cell Enrichment Cocktail plus Ficoll-Paque, and ACK red cell lysis came afterward. The library was generated by PCR. Instrument used: Illumina HiSeq 4000. Bulk TCR libraries were prepared as previously described, using TCR primers listed in Table S5. Total RNA was purified with the Qiagen AllPrep DNA/RNA kit. Reads from multiple sequencing runs of the same library were pooled before analysis. For the original study's pipeline: Reads were retained only if their TCR constant sequence matched exactly, and those retained reads were trimmed to 150 nt and grouped according to their 12-nt molecular barcodes. Reads inside each barcode group were sub-clustered using a 15% Levenshtein threshold, and a quality-weighted consensus sequence was constructed for each RNA molecule. Non-functional sequences were excluded, and lower-count sequences lying one edit away from another sequence were also excluded. Based on fitting two negative binomial distributions, any barcode sub-cluster with under 20% of the maximum read count was discarded. In TCRdb, the public reads were trimmed at Q25 with fastp and aligned with MiXCR, with productive beta chains retained. Merged by CDR3 protein, the rows form single entries marked with the most common genes and DNA. The V and J calls come from TCRdb's annotation, not from the publication. For this sample there are approximately 41,000 distinct CDR3 sequences; roughly 19% appear just once. Jointly, the top ten make up more than 0.9% of the sample.

From the cysteine through the phenylalanine, the CDR3 covers 14 amino acids. The only DNA kept is the CDR3, 42 bases in frame from the first base. Trimming leaves V shorter by 11 bases and J shorter by 4 bases, with the junction holding 10 bases beyond the gene matches. These data originate in a study of molecular identifiers for immune sequencing clone quantification (dated by TCRdb to between 2018 and 2020). Some background on the complete study: For a replicate experiment, the RNA from either about 20,000 or 100,000 naive CD8 T cells was divided into five aliquots, and four of those aliquots went on to sequencing. This methods study used CD8 T cells to benchmark TCR RNA copy counting and molecular-identifier clustering-based TCR repertoire sequencing (MIDCIRS). The study at large found these results: Approximately 2.7 recovered TCR RNA copies per cell were obtained by modeling, versus approximately 10 by digital PCR, implying a capture efficiency of 25% to 30%. In CMV-specific effector cells, clones with more than 20 RNA copies accounted for over 99% of molecules, whereas in naive cells such clones accounted for under 1%. The naive libraries included spiked-in Jurkat TCR RNA (about 11 copies' worth), and this RNA is not part of the donor repertoire. Spiked-in Jurkat TCR RNA equal to a single cell's worth was reported to be detectable even within 1,100,000 naive CD8 T cells. Highly expanded clone sizes could be underestimated because identical TCR molecules may share a barcode. Without barcode sub-clustering, chimeric consensus sequences inflated TCR diversity; chimeras reached as high as 47%.

The chain couples TRBV12-3 or TRBV12-4 to TRBJ2-7; a stretch of 11 junction bases matches TRBD2. Material: naive CD8+ T cells from blood, with Jurkat cell RNA spiked in. The sample's cell subset or site label, in plain terms: FACS-sorted CD8+CD4-CCR7+CD45RA+ naive T cells. The TCR was taken from a human donor in good health. Some libraries in this study had Jurkat cell RNA spiked in. The nucleotide sequence is given as TGTGCCTCAAAGTTAGCGGGGGGGCTTTACGAGCAGTACTTC. It translates to CASKLAGGLYEQYF.